These 23 T cell receptor beta chains were all obtained from the same sample, sequenced in a study of T cell responses to AZD1222 COVID-19 vaccine. Assay used: immunoSEQ multiplex PCR; TCRdb lists only in-frame clones, some missing. The sample consists of more than 150,000 clones, roughly 94% of them appearing once. Sample: peripheral blood, taken on day 0 of AZD1222 vaccination. The receptors derive from an adult in good health.

J is TRBJ1-1 and V is TRBV6-2 or TRBV6-3, with a possible D match to TRBD1 (6 bases). The CDR3 totals 18 residues. Trimming took off 4 bases at V and 4 bases at J, with 25 bases between the two ends. Germline V CDR1 and CDR2: MNHEY, SVGEGT. CDR3 amino acids: CASSFGRDIYPQGTEAFF. In nucleotides, the CDR3 is TGTGCCAGCAGTTTTGGGCGGGACATTTACCCGCAGGGCACTGAAGCTTTCTTT.

The chain joins TRBV4-2 to TRBJ2-1; TRBD1 might be the D (6 bases). The germline gives CDR1 LGHNA, CDR2 YNFKEQ. The V and J ends lost 2 bases and 1 base respectively, with 6 bases between them. The CDR3 totals 14 residues. CDR3 in DNA: TGTGCCAGCAGCCAAACAGGGTCCTACAATGAGCAGTTCTTC. It codes for CASSQTGSYNEQFF.

The J gene is TRBJ1-1, the V gene TRBV5-1, with 8 bases lining up with TRBD1. This CDR3 comprises 15 residues. CDR1 and CDR2 from the germline V gene are SGHRS and YFSETQ. The junction had 1 base not matched to a gene; V was cut back by 0 bases and J by 0 bases. The DNA of the CDR3 is TGCGCCAGCAGCTTGGGACAGGGGTTGAACACTGAAGCTTTCTTT. It is translated as CASSLGQGLNTEAFF.

CDR3 sequence: CASSQISPMTSGRTYEQYF. DNA of the CDR3: TGTGCCAGCAGCCAAATTAGTCCAATGACTAGCGGGAGGACCTACGAGCAGTACTTC. The chain carries TRBV3-1 (or the pseudogene TRBV3-2) and TRBJ2-7; 13 nucleotides agree with TRBD2. The J segment lost 2 bases and the V segment lost 2 bases, leaving 12 bases of the junction unmatched. In germline, CDR1 is LGHDT, CDR2 YNNKEL (reference sequence). This CDR3 spans 19 amino acids.

The rearrangement links TRBV12-3 or TRBV12-4 to TRBJ2-1, with D unclear. The CDR3 is 11 residues long. Trimming pared 6 bases from V and 9 bases from J, leaving 9 bases between. CDR3 DNA: TGTGCCAGCAGGGACCCCCCTGAGCAGTTCTTC. Its protein is CASRDPPEQFF.

CDR3 loop: CASSLQGVGGYTF. CDR3 nucleotide sequence: TGTGCCAGCAGCCTACAGGGAGTAGGGGGCTACACCTTC. The V call is TRBV5-4, the J call TRBJ1-2, with D perhaps matching TRBD1 (6 bases). CDR1 is SGHNT and CDR2 is YYREEE in the germline V gene (reference sequence). V lost 4 bases and J 8 bases, leaving 15 bases between the germline ends. There are 13 residues in the CDR3.

The chain joins TRBV7-2 to TRBJ1-1; 9 nucleotides agree with TRBD1. V was pared by 5 bases and J by 11 bases, with 9 bases of the junction left unmatched. The CDR3 contains 13 residues. Germline V gives CDR1 SGHTA, CDR2 FQGNSA. CDR3 amino acids: CASSARTGEMAFF. The CDR3 coding sequence is TGTGCCAGCAGCGCCAGGACAGGGGAGATGGCTTTCTTT.

The V call is TRBV12-3 or TRBV12-4, the J call TRBJ2-1; D remains unclear. The CDR3 totals 13 residues. Trimming left V 6 bases short and J 5 bases short, with 11 bases between. The CDR3 DNA reads TGTGCCAGCAGGTGGGTCTCGAACAATGAGCAGTTCTTC. As protein: CASRWVSNNEQFF.

The sample holds one count of this clone. The chain employs TRBV3-1 (or the pseudogene TRBV3-2) and TRBJ2-1; the D gene is possibly TRBD2 (6 bases). Germline V gene lookup returns CDR1 LGHDT and CDR2 YNNKEL (reference sequence). V shed 1 base and J shed 3 bases, with 13 bases lying between them. The CDR3 spans 16 residues. The CDR3 spells CASSQGSGAYYNEQFF. CDR3 sequence (DNA): TGTGCCAGCAGCCAAGGATCGGGAGCTTACTACAATGAGCAGTTCTTC.

The rearrangement joins TRBV19 to TRBJ1-1; 8 bases map to TRBD1. Trimming removed 7 bases from V and 5 bases from J; junction bases left unmatched: 9. CDR1 is LNHDA and CDR2 is SQIVND in the germline V gene (reference sequence). The CDR3 extends over 14 amino acids. The CDR3 nucleotides are TGTGCCAGTACTTATAGTACAGGGGGAACTGAAGCTTTCTTT. Protein sequence: CASTYSTGGTEAFF.

This chain uses TRBV19 with TRBJ1-1; a weak D match, TRBD1 (6 bases). Germline values: CDR1 LNHDA, CDR2 SQIVND (reference sequence). Trimming took off 3 bases at V and 4 bases at J, with 12 bases between the two ends. The CDR3 covers 14 residues. CDR3 nucleotide sequence: TGTGCCAGTAGTATGCCAACAGGGAGCACTGAAGCTTTCTTT. Its protein is CASSMPTGSTEAFF. Supplemented by reference TRBV19 and TRBJ1-1, the full variable domain reads DGGITQSPKYLFRKEGQNVTLSCEQNLNHDAMYWYRQDPGQGLRLIYYSQIVNDFQKGDIAEGYSVSREKKESFPLTVTSAQKNPTAFYLCASSMPTGSTEAFFGQGTRLTVV.

The chain carries TRBV14 and TRBJ2-1; D gene ambiguous. The germline V and J ends were trimmed by 0 bases and 7 bases, with 10 bases remaining between them. Per the germline V gene, CDR1 is SGHDN and CDR2 is FVKESK. This CDR3 is built from 14 residues. Here the CDR3 reads CASSQEYGANEQFF. The CDR3 region has the DNA TGTGCCAGCAGCCAAGAATACGGAGCGAATGAGCAGTTCTTC.

The genes are TRBV5-1 and TRBJ1-6; TRBD1 matches 10 bases. The V gene's germline CDR1 is SGHRS and CDR2 YFSETQ. V gave up 5 bases and J gave up 10 bases; unmatched junction bases: 6. This CDR3 has 14 amino acids. CDR3 coding DNA: TGCGCCAGCAGAATAGGACAGGGGGAATCACCCCTCCACTTT. It specifies CASRIGQGESPLHF.

The gene calls are TRBV29-1 and TRBJ2-7; weak D call: TRBD1 (6 bases). Looked up from germline, CDR1 is SQVTM and CDR2 is ANQGSEA. The CDR3 length is 16 residues. V was clipped by 3 bases and J by 2 bases, with 20 bases between them. The CDR3 spells CSVDLRDTGLAYEQYF. The CDR3 DNA sequence: TGCAGCGTTGACCTTAGGGACACAGGGCTGGCCTACGAGCAGTACTTC.

V gene TRBV3-1 (or the pseudogene TRBV3-2) combines with J gene TRBJ1-2; D uncertain. CDR1 is LGHDT, CDR2 YNNKEL, per germline (reference sequence). The CDR3 has 12 amino acids. Trimming removed 5 bases from V and 10 bases from J, with 14 bases in between. The CDR3 spells CASSGITRDYTF. CDR3 DNA: TGTGCCAGCAGCGGGATAACCAGAGACTACACCTTC.

V and J are TRBV14 and TRBJ2-4; no firm D call. This CDR3 comprises 12 residues. CDR1 SGHDN and CDR2 FVKESK come from the germline V gene. V lost 4 bases to trimming and J lost 7 bases, with 8 bases between them. The CDR3 loop is CASSPGRNIQYF. The CDR3 DNA follows: TGTGCCAGCAGCCCTGGACGTAACATTCAGTACTTC.

This sequence joins TRBV7-3 and TRBJ2-5, with TRBD2 identical over 8 bases. This CDR3 has 13 residues. J was trimmed by 4 bases and V by 5 bases; bases with no gene match: 3. The germline CDR1 and CDR2 sequences are SGHTA and FQGTGA. CDR3 sequence reads: CASSLREGETQYF. Here the CDR3 DNA reads TGTGCCAGCAGCCTCCGGGAGGGAGAGACCCAGTACTTC.

V and J are TRBV5-4 and TRBJ2-3, with a possible D match to TRBD2 (5 bases). The CDR3 loop spans 14 amino acids. Trimming removed 0 bases at V and 6 bases at J, with 11 bases between. The germline gives CDR1 SGHNT, CDR2 YYREEE (reference sequence). DNA of the CDR3: TGTGCCAGCAGCTTGGTCCGGGGATCGGATACGCAGTATTTT. It codes for CASSLVRGSDTQYF.

V and J are TRBV18 and TRBJ2-6, with 9 bases that match TRBD1. Germline CDR1 and CDR2: KGHSH and LQKENI. After removal of 2 bases from V and 0 bases from J, the junction contained 2 bases not matched to a gene. The CDR3 loop spans 17 amino acids. The CDR3 DNA is TGTGCCAGCTCACCAGACAGGGGGGTCTCTGGGGCCAACGTCCTGACTTTC. This encodes CASSPDRGVSGANVLTF.

The V call is TRBV27, the J call TRBJ1-1; tentatively, D is TRBD1 (5 bases). V gave up 8 bases and J gave up 1 base, with 17 bases separating them. Looked up from germline, CDR1 is MNHEY and CDR2 is SMNVEV (reference sequence). CDR3 length equals 15 residues. The CDR3 region has the DNA TGTGCCAGCGTTCCAGAGGGACTTACGAACACTGAAGCTTTCTTT. Amino acids: CASVPEGLTNTEAFF.

The J gene is TRBJ2-7, the V gene TRBV3-1 (or the pseudogene TRBV3-2); D is undetermined. V lost 3 bases, J lost 2 bases, and 17 bases lay in between. The V gene's germline CDR1 is LGHDT and CDR2 YNNKEL (reference sequence). The CDR3 sequence is 16 residues long. The CDR3 DNA sequence: TGTGCCAGCAGCCAGGCTGCCGGGCAGGCAACCTACGAGCAGTACTTC. Residues: CASSQAAGQATYEQYF.

The rearrangement uses TRBV25-1 and TRBJ2-5, with D possibly matching TRBD2 (7 bases). CDR3 length: 15 amino acids. The V end lost 6 bases, the J end lost 8 bases, and 22 bases lay between the germline ends. Germline loops: CDR1 MGHDK, CDR2 SYGVNS. CDR3 bases: TGTGCCAGCAGGAGTAGCGCGGAGGGGGGGAAAACCCAGTACTTC. Residues: CASRSSAEGGKTQYF.

The rearrangement links TRBV7-9 to TRBJ2-3; TRBD2 is a possible D gene (6 bases). The germline V gene has CDR1 SEHNR and CDR2 FQNEAQ (reference sequence). With 5 bases removed from V and 5 bases from J, the gap between germline ends came to 11 bases. The CDR3 spans 13 residues. CDR3 residues: CASSPGGGDTQYF. In DNA form, the CDR3 reads TGTGCCAGCAGCCCTGGGGGAGGAGATACGCAGTATTTT.